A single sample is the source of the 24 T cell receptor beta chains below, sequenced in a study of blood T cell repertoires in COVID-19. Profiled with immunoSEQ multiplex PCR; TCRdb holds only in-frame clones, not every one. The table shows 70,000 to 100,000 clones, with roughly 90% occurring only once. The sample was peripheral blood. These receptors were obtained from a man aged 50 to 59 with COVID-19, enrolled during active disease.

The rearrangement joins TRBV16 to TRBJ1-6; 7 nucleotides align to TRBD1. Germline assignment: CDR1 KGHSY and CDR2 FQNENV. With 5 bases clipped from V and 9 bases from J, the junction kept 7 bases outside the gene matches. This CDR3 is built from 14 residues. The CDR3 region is CASSYDRVGSPLHF. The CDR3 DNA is TGTGCCAGCAGCTACGACAGGGTTGGTTCACCCCTCCACTTT.

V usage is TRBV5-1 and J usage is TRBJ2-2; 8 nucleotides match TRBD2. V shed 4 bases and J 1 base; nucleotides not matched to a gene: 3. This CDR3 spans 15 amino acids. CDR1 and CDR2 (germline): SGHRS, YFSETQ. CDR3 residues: CASSRTSLNTGELFF. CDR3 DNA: TGCGCCAGCAGCCGGACTAGCCTGAACACCGGGGAGCTGTTTTTT. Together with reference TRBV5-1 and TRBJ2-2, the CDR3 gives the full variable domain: KAGVTQTPRYLIKTRGQQVTLSCSPISGHRSVSWYQQTPGQGLQFLFEYFSETQRNKGNFPGRFSGRQFSNSRSEMNVSTLELGDSALYLCASSRTSLNTGELFFGEGSRLTVL.

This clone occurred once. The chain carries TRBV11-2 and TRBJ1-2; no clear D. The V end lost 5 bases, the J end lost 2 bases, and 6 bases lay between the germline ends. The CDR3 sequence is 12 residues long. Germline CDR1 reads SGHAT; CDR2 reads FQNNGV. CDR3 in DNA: TGTGCCAGCAGCCGGGAAAACTATGGCTACACCTTC. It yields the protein CASSRENYGYTF. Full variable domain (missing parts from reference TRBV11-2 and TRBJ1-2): EAGVAQSPRYKIIEKRQSVAFWCNPISGHATLYWYQQILGQGPKLLIQFQNNGVVDDSQLPKDRFSAERLKGVDSTLKIQPAKLEDSAVYLCASSRENYGYTFGSGTRLTVV.

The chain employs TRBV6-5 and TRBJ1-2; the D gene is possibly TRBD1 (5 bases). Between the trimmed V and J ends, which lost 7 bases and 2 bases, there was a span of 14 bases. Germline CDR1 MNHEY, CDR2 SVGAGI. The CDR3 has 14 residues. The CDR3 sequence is CASKVRGRNYGYTF. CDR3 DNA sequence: TGTGCCAGCAAGGTTCGGGGGAGGAACTATGGCTACACCTTC.

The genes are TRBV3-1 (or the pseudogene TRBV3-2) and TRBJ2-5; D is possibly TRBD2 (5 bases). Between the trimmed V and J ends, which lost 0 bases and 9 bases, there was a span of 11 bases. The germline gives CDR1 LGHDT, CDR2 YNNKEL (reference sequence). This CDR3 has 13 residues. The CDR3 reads CASSQDSWRSQYF. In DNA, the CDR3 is TGTGCCAGCAGCCAAGATAGTTGGAGGTCCCAGTACTTC.

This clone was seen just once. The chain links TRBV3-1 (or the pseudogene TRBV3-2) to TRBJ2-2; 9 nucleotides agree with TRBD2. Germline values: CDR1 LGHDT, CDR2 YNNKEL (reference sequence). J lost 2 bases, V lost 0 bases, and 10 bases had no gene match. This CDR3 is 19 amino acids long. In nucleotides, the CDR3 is TGTGCCAGCAGCCAAGAGAGTAGCGGGGGTTACCTTAACACCGGGGAGCTGTTTTTT. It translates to CASSQESSGGYLNTGELFF.

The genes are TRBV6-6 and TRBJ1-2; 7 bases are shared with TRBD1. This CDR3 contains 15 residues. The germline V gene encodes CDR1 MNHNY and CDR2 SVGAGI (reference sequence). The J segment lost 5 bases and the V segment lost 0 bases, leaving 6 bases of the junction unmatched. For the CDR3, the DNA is TGTGCCAGCAGTTACTCTCCAGGGGGGTCGTATGGCTACACCTTC. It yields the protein CASSYSPGGSYGYTF.

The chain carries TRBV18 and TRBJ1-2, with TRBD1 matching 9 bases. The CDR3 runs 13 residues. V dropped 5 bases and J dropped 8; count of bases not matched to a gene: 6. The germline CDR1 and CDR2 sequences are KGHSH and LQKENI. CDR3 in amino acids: CASSEQGAEGYTF. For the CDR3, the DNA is TGTGCCAGCTCAGAACAGGGGGCGGAAGGCTACACCTTC. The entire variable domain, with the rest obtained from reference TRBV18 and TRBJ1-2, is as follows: NAGVMQNPRHLVRRRGQEARLRCSPMKGHSHVYWYRQLPEEGLKFMVYLQKENIIDESGMPKERFSAEFPKEGPSILRIQQVVRGDSAAYFCASSEQGAEGYTFGSGTRLTVV.

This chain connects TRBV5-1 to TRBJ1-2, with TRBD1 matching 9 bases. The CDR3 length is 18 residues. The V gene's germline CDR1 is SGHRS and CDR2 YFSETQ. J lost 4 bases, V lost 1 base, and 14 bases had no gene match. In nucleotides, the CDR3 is TGCGCCAGCAGCTTGACCGCTCCGGGACAGGGAAGGGGCTATGGCTACACCTTC. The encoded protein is CASSLTAPGQGRGYGYTF.

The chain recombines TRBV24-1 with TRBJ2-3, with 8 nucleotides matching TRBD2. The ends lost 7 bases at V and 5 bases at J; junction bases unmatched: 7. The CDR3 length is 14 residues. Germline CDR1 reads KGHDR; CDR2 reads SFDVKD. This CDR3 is CATSISGGVDTQYF. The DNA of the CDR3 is TGTGCCACCAGCATAAGCGGGGGCGTAGATACGCAGTATTTT.

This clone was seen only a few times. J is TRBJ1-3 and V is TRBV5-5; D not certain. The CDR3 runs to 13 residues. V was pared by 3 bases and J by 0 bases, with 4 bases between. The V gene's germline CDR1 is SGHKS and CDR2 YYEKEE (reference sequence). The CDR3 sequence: CASSYNSGNTIYF. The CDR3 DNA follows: TGTGCCAGCAGCTACAACTCTGGAAACACCATATATTTT.

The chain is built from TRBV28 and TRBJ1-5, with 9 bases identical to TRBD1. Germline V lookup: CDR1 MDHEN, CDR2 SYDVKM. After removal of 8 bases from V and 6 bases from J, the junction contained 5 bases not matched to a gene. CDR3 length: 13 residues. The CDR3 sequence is CASGIQGAQPQHF. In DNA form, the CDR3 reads TGTGCCAGCGGGATACAGGGGGCTCAGCCCCAGCATTTT.

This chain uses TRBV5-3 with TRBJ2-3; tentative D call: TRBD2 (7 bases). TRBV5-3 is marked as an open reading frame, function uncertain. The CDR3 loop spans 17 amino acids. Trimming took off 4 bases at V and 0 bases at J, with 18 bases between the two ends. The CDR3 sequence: CARSQVARGASTDTQYF. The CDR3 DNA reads TGTGCCAGAAGCCAGGTTGCTCGGGGGGCGAGCACAGATACGCAGTATTTT.

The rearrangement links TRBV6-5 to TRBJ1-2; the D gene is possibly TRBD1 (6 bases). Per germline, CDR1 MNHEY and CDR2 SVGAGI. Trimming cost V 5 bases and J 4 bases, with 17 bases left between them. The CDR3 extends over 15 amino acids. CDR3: CASSQTGGGGYGYTF. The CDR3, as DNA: TGTGCCAGCAGTCAAACCGGGGGGGGCGGCTATGGCTACACCTTC.

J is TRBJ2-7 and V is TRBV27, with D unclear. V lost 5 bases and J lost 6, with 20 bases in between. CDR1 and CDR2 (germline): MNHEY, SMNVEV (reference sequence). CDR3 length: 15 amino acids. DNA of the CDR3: TGTGCCAGCAGTCCCCCCCTAATGTCCCTCTTCGAGCAGTACTTC. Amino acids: CASSPPLMSLFEQYF.

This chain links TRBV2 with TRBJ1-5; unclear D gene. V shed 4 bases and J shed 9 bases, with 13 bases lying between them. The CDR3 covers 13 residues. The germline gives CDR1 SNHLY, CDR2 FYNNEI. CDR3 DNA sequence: TGTGCCAGCAGTGTGAGGTGGGTTGGGCCCCAGCATTTT. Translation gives CASSVRWVGPQHF. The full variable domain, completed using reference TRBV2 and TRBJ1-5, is EPEVTQTPSHQVTQMGQEVILRCVPISNHLYFYWYRQILGQKVEFLVSFYNNEISEKSEIFDDQFSVERPDGSNFTLKIRSTKLEDSAMYFCASSVRWVGPQHFGDGTRLSIL.

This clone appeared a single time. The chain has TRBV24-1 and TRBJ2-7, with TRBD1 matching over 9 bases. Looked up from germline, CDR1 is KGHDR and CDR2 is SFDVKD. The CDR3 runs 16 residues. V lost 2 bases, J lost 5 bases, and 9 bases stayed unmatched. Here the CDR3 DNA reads TGTGCCACCAGTGATTCAACGAAGACAGGGGGTAACGAGCAGTACTTC. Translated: CATSDSTKTGGNEQYF.

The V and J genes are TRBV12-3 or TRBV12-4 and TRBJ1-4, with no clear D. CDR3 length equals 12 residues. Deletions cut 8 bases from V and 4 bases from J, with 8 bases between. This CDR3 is CASGQLNEKLFF. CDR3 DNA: TGTGCCAGCGGGCAGCTTAATGAAAAACTGTTTTTT.

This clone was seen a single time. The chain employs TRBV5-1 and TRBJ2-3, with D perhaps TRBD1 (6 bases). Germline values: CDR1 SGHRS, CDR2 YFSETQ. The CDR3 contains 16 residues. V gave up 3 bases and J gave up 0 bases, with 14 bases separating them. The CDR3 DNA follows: TGCGCCAGCAGCTGGGTGACAGGCCAGAGCACAGATACGCAGTATTTT. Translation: CASSWVTGQSTDTQYF. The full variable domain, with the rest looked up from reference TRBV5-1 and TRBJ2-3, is KAGVTQTPRYLIKTRGQQVTLSCSPISGHRSVSWYQQTPGQGLQFLFEYFSETQRNKGNFPGRFSGRQFSNSRSEMNVSTLELGDSALYLCASSWVTGQSTDTQYFGPGTRLTVL.

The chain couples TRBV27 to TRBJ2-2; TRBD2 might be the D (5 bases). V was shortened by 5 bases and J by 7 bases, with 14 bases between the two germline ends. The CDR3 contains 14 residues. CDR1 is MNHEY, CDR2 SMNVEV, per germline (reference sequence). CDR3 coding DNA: TGTGCCAGCAGTGAAGGACTCACCAACGGGGAGCTGTTTTTT. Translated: CASSEGLTNGELFF.

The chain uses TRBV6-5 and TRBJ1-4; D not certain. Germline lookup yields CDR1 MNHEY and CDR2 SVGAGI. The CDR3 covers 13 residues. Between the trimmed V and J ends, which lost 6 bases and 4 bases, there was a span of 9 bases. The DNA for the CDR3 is TGTGCCAGCAGCCACCAACTTAATGAAAAACTGTTTTTT. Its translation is CASSHQLNEKLFF.

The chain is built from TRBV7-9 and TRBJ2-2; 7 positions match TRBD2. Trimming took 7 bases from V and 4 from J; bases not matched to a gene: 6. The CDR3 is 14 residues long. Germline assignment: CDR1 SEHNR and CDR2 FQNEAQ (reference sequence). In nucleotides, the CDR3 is TGTGCCAGCACTACTAGCGTCAGCACCGGGGAGCTGTTTTTT. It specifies CASTTSVSTGELFF. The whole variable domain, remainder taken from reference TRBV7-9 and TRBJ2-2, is DTGVSQNPRHKITKRGQNVTFRCDPISEHNRLYWYRQTLGQGPEFLTYFQNEAQLEKSRLLSDRFSAERPKGSFSTLEIQRTEQGDSAMYLCASTTSVSTGELFFGEGSRLTVL.

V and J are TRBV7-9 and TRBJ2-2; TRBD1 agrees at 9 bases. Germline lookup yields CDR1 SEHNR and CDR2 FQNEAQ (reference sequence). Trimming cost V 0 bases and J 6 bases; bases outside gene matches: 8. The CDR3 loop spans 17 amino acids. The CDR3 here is CASSLAQRTGVAGELFF. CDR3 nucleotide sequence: TGTGCCAGCAGCTTAGCGCAAAGGACAGGGGTTGCCGGGGAGCTGTTTTTT.

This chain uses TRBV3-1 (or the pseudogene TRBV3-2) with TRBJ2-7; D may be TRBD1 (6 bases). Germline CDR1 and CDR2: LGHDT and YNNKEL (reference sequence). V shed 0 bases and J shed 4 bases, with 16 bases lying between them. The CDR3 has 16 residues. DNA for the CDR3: TGTGCCAGCAGCCAAGATAATTTCAGGGGAGTTTACGAGCAGTACTTC. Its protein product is CASSQDNFRGVYEQYF.